One sample yielded the 23 T cell receptor beta chains listed below, sequenced in a study of T cell repertoires in ileal Crohn's disease. This sample's time point: neoterminal ileum biopsy at postoperative endoscopy, about 6 months after surgery. Measured with immunoSEQ multiplex PCR; TCRdb has only the in-frame clones, and not every one. Among about 10,000 clones listed, around 73% were seen once. Sequenced material: ileal tissue. Receptors were obtained from an adult with Crohn's disease.

This rearrangement joins TRBV7-9 to TRBJ1-2; 7 nucleotides match TRBD1. This CDR3 region has 13 residues. V lost 1 base, J lost 7 bases, and 3 bases stayed unmatched. The germline V gene encodes CDR1 SEHNR and CDR2 FQNEAQ (reference sequence). The CDR3 region is CASSLGDRRGYTF. Written as DNA, the CDR3 is TGTGCCAGCAGCTTAGGGGACAGACGTGGCTACACCTTC.

DNA of the CDR3: TGTGCCAGCAGTGACCGTTACTATGGCTACACCTTC. Translated: CASSDRYYGYTF. V is TRBV6-1 and J is TRBJ1-2; no firm D call. This CDR3 is built from 12 residues. CDR1 is MNHNS, CDR2 SASEGT, per germline. Trimming took 3 bases from V and 3 from J, leaving 5 bases between them.

This clone turned up a few times. The chain employs TRBV6-1 and TRBJ2-3; TRBD2 might be the D (6 bases). V lost 2 bases to trimming and J lost 6 bases, with 9 bases between them. CDR3 length: 13 residues. CDR1 is MNHNS, CDR2 SASEGT, per germline. This chain's CDR3 is CASSEWRGDTQYF. CDR3 nucleotides: TGTGCCAGCAGTGAATGGAGGGGCGATACGCAGTATTTT.

The rearrangement links TRBV4-3 to TRBJ1-2; D ambiguous. Trimming pared 0 bases from V and 1 base from J, leaving 6 bases between. This CDR3 spans 14 amino acids. The germline CDR1 and CDR2 sequences are LGHNA and YSLEER. CDR3 bases: TGCGCCAGCAGCCAAGAGGGCAGTAACTATGGCTACACCTTC. Protein sequence: CASSQEGSNYGYTF.

V usage is TRBV6-4 and J usage is TRBJ1-2, with 10 bases aligning to TRBD1. The CDR3 is 14 amino acids. In germline, CDR1 is MRHNA, CDR2 SNTAGT. V shed 6 bases and J 7 bases; nucleotides not matched to a gene: 8. The CDR3 reads CASSHDRGLGGYTF. DNA for the CDR3: TGTGCCAGCAGCCACGACAGGGGGCTCGGTGGCTACACCTTC.

The chain recombines TRBV11-2 with TRBJ1-5, with TRBD1 matching 9 bases. This CDR3 region has 15 residues. Germline assignment: CDR1 SGHAT and CDR2 FQNNGV. V trimming: 3 bases; J trimming: 3 bases; junction bases outside the gene matches: 3. The CDR3 spells CASSFGQGINQPQHF. CDR3 nucleotides: TGTGCCAGCAGCTTTGGACAGGGGATCAATCAGCCCCAGCATTTT. The entire variable domain, with the rest obtained from reference TRBV11-2 and TRBJ1-5, is as follows: EAGVAQSPRYKIIEKRQSVAFWCNPISGHATLYWYQQILGQGPKLLIQFQNNGVVDDSQLPKDRFSAERLKGVDSTLKIQPAKLEDSAVYLCASSFGQGINQPQHFGDGTRLSIL.

This chain joins TRBV11-3 and TRBJ2-2; 7 nucleotides match TRBD2. The germline gives CDR1 SGHNT, CDR2 YENEEA. J gave up 3 bases and V 3 bases, and 7 bases lay outside the gene matches. The CDR3 loop spans 16 amino acids. CDR3 sequence (DNA): TGTGCCAGCAGCTTGGGGGGGATGATGGACACCGGGGAGCTGTTTTTT. Amino acids: CASSLGGMMDTGELFF.

The chain links TRBV6-1 to TRBJ2-7, with D tentatively TRBD1 (5 bases). The CDR3 extends over 15 amino acids. Germline CDR1 and CDR2: MNHNS and SASEGT. V was pared by 6 bases and J by 3 bases, with 18 bases between. CDR3 sequence reads: CASSLSFDSHYEQYF. Written as DNA, the CDR3 is TGTGCCAGCAGCCTATCCTTCGACAGCCACTACGAGCAGTACTTC.

V gene TRBV18 combines with J gene TRBJ1-1; no firm D call. This CDR3 is built from 15 residues. The V end was cut by 3 bases, the J end by 0 bases, with 11 bases between. The germline V gene has CDR1 KGHSH and CDR2 LQKENI. The CDR3 coding sequence is TGTGCCAGCTCACCGTCGGCGAGCGTGAACACTGAAGCTTTCTTT. Translating gives CASSPSASVNTEAFF.

J is TRBJ2-5 and V is TRBV21-1; TRBD2 is taken as the D call from the table, unchecked against the DNA. TRBV21-1 is an annotated pseudogene. The CDR3 has 16 residues. This CDR3 reads CASSKATGGPGETQYF. Here the CDR3 DNA reads TGTGCCAGCAGCAAAGCGACGGGAGGGCCTGGAGAGACCCAGTACTTC.

This sequence joins TRBV7-6 and TRBJ2-5; D is unresolved. V shed 0 bases and J shed 3 bases, with 14 bases lying between them. In germline, CDR1 is SGHVS, CDR2 FNYEAQ. The CDR3 is 16 amino acids. DNA for the CDR3: TGTGCCAGCAGCTTAGCGGCCAGCCCTCGGGAAGAGACCCAGTACTTC. This sequence encodes CASSLAASPREETQYF.

The V gene is TRBV7-2, the J gene TRBJ1-1; D is undetermined. Germline V lookup: CDR1 SGHTA, CDR2 FQGNSA. The V end was cut by 2 bases, the J end by 1 base, with 5 bases between. This CDR3 region has 13 residues. CDR3 in DNA: TGTGCCAGCAGCTTACAGGCGAACACTGAAGCTTTCTTT. Translation: CASSLQANTEAFF.

This clone was picked up one time. The chain links TRBV5-4 to TRBJ2-2, with D uncertain. Trimming removed 0 bases at V and 1 base at J, with 4 bases between. The CDR3 is 14 amino acids. Germline V gives CDR1 SGHNT, CDR2 YYREEE (reference sequence). CDR3 protein: CASSLAQNTGELFF. DNA of the CDR3: TGTGCCAGCAGCTTGGCACAGAACACCGGGGAGCTGTTTTTT.

This sequence joins TRBV7-9 and TRBJ2-7, with D perhaps matching TRBD2 (6 bases). CDR3 length: 14 amino acids. Between the trimmed V and J ends, which lost 5 bases and 2 bases, there was a span of 13 bases. Germline assignment: CDR1 SEHNR and CDR2 FQNEAQ (reference sequence). CDR3 loop: CASSPQRAPYEQYF. The CDR3 nucleotides read TGTGCCAGCAGCCCCCAGCGGGCCCCCTACGAGCAGTACTTC.

The V gene is TRBV2, the J gene TRBJ1-2; TRBD1 is a possible D gene (6 bases). In germline, CDR1 is SNHLY, CDR2 FYNNEI. CDR3 length equals 13 residues. The ends were cut back, 2 bases at V and 8 bases at J, with 12 bases in the middle. CDR3 amino acids: CASSEYRVDGYTF. The CDR3 DNA reads as TGTGCCAGCAGTGAATACAGGGTAGACGGCTACACCTTC.

This chain joins TRBV4-1 and TRBJ2-3; 7 nucleotides align to TRBD2. The J segment lost 15 bases and the V segment lost 1 base, leaving 13 bases of the junction unmatched. Germline loops: CDR1 MGHRA, CDR2 YSYEKL. The length of the CDR3 is 14 residues. CDR3 bases: TGCGCCAGCAGCCAAGCCAGCGGGACCTACGTTTTTTATTTT. Translating it yields CASSQASGTYVFYF.

The rearrangement uses TRBV7-9 and TRBJ2-1; TRBD2 matches 7 bases. V was pared by 6 bases and J by 6 bases, with 5 bases of the junction left unmatched. The CDR3 has 13 amino acids. The germline gives CDR1 SEHNR, CDR2 FQNEAQ (reference sequence). CDR3 nucleotide sequence: TGTGCCAGCAGTTTCTGGGAGGGCAATGAGCAGTTCTTC. This encodes CASSFWEGNEQFF.

The chain couples TRBV7-8 to TRBJ2-1, with D unclear. The CDR3 is 18 amino acids. The germline CDR1 and CDR2 sequences are SGHVS and FQNEAQ. The V end lost 2 bases, the J end lost 0 bases, and 17 bases lay between the germline ends. The CDR3 sequence is CASSLSPPTPLSYNEQFF. The CDR3 nucleotides read TGTGCCAGCAGCTTATCTCCCCCTACCCCCCTCTCCTACAATGAGCAGTTCTTC.

The sample holds a few counts of this clone. The chain combines TRBV11-2 with TRBJ2-7, with TRBD1 matching 7 bases. The CDR3 spans 13 residues. From germline, CDR1 is SGHAT and CDR2 FQNNGV. V lost 3 bases and J lost 6; bases outside the gene matches: 5. CDR3: CASSFTGAREQYF. The CDR3 bases are TGTGCCAGCAGCTTTACAGGGGCGCGCGAGCAGTACTTC.

The chain combines TRBV5-1 with TRBJ2-1, with 11 positions matching TRBD2. This CDR3 spans 19 amino acids. J gave up 1 base and V 3 bases, and 12 bases lay outside the gene matches. CDR1 is SGHRS, CDR2 YFSETQ, per germline. The CDR3 DNA sequence: TGCGCCAGCAGCTCTGGACTAGCGGGCCGCGTAAGGTCCTACAATGAGCAGTTCTTC. Its translation: CASSSGLAGRVRSYNEQFF.

The chain combines TRBV30 with TRBJ1-3, with a weak D call TRBD1 (6 bases). From germline, CDR1 is GTSNPN and CDR2 SVGIG (reference sequence). V lost 7 bases, J lost 0 bases, and 13 bases lay in between. The CDR3 extends over 14 amino acids. CDR3 in amino acids: CASHRDNSGNTIYF. The CDR3 coding sequence is TGTGCCTCACACCGGGACAACTCTGGAAACACCATATATTTT.

V usage is TRBV6-1 and J usage is TRBJ2-4, with a weak D call TRBD2 (5 bases). The V and J ends lost 10 bases and 1 base respectively, with 14 bases between them. Germline CDR1 is MNHNS and CDR2 is SASEGT. The CDR3 has 14 amino acids. CDR3 DNA: TGTGCCACCCTTTCTGGCGGGGCCAAAAACATTCAGTACTTC. Amino acid sequence: CATLSGGAKNIQYF.

The V gene is TRBV5-1, the J gene TRBJ1-1; 10 bases agree with TRBD1. V dropped 6 bases and J dropped 5; count of bases not matched to a gene: 10. The CDR3 length is 15 residues. The germline CDR1 and CDR2 sequences are SGHRS and YFSETQ. The CDR3 DNA reads TGCGCCAGCAACCACCCGGGACAGGGGAGGACTGAAGCTTTCTTT. Its protein product is CASNHPGQGRTEAFF.